This TCR beta chain was identified in a study of shared clonotypes between healthy human individuals. Study conclusions and caveats: Sorted-subset sequencing was shown by rarefaction to be incomplete despite large depth. What naive subsets generally showed was a larger estimated richness than memory subsets showed. Lower generation probabilities were found for non-shared clonotypes than for those shared by all four donors.

Germline V gene sequence: CDR1 SGHTA, CDR2 FQGNSA. This CDR3 spans 13 amino acids. V was clipped by 5 bases and J by 7 bases; unmatched bases: 5. Partitioning of CD4+ cells yielded a CD45RA+ naive subset and a CD45RA-negative memory subset. As concerns this clone: Its antigen is still unknown.

The table came from immunoSEQ multiplex PCR; TCRdb's copy has only in-frame clones and leaves some out. The data contain roughly 2.2 million clones, 85% to 95% of them singletons. The rearrangement links TRBV7-2 to TRBJ1-2, with 9 nucleotides matching TRBD1. The source material was naive CD4+ T cells from PBMCs. Subset noted: CD45RA+ positively selected. The TCR sequence derives from a man between 18 and 29 years old in good health. Some clones in this sample may be carry-over from other donors' samples. The CDR3 sequence: CASSPGTGSGYTF. The CDR3 region has the DNA TGTGCCAGCAGCCCCGGGACAGGGTCTGGCTACACCTTC.